These T cell receptor beta chains were read from a single sample in a study of T cell clonotyping in hematopoietic cell transplantation. Sequenced by immunoSEQ multiplex PCR; TCRdb stores in-frame clones only, minus some. The sample shows approximately 10,000 clones, roughly 84% of them seen only once. The source material was peripheral blood mononuclear cells, sampled before stem cell transplant. These receptors all come from a woman aged 45-65 years with chronic myeloid leukemia. Some clones in this sample may be carry-over from other donors' samples. Both conserved end residues are part of each CDR3.

j_call: TRBJ2-1; v_call: TRBV19; cdr3_aa: CASSSYNEQFF
j_call: TRBJ1-5; v_call: TRBV6-1; cdr3_aa: CASSASNQPQHF
j_call: TRBJ2-1; v_call: TRBV10-3; cdr3_aa: CAISETSGSAYEQFF
j_call: TRBJ2-5; v_call: TRBV4-1; cdr3_aa: CASSQVGQEETQYF
j_call: TRBJ2-1; v_call: TRBV7-3; cdr3_aa: CASSPAGSPNEQFF
j_call: TRBJ2-7; v_call: TRBV2; cdr3_aa: CASSARTRYEQYF
j_call: TRBJ2-7; v_call: TRBV7-2; cdr3_aa: CASSVQALRQTSEQYF
j_call: TRBJ2-1; v_call: TRBV19; cdr3_aa: CASNRMTGYNEQFF
j_call: TRBJ1-4; v_call: TRBV6-1; cdr3_aa: CASSELAGGISEKLFF
j_call: TRBJ2-7; v_call: TRBV14; cdr3_aa: CASSPGAQQYF
j_call: TRBJ2-1; v_call: TRBV2; cdr3_aa: CASLRTSGRFEQFF
j_call: TRBJ1-1; v_call: TRBV4-1; cdr3_aa: CASSQGGVRGRGAFF
j_call: TRBJ1-1; v_call: TRBV5-1; cdr3_aa: CASSLQGFTEAFF
j_call: TRBJ2-1; v_call: TRBV28; cdr3_aa: CASRLAGGVNEQFF
j_call: TRBJ2-2; v_call: TRBV5-4; cdr3_aa: CASSQLVGELFF
j_call: TRBJ1-1; v_call: TRBV6-1; cdr3_aa: CASRRTGGIPEAFF
j_call: TRBJ2-5; v_call: TRBV7-9; cdr3_aa: CASSMGRSGETQYF
j_call: TRBJ2-7; v_call: TRBV30; cdr3_aa: CAWSWTTAYEQYF
j_call: TRBJ1-5; v_call: TRBV19; cdr3_aa: CASSNARQVGGQPQHF
j_call: TRBJ2-3; v_call: TRBV19; cdr3_aa: CASSSPGFSTDTQYF
j_call: TRBJ2-1; v_call: TRBV4-3; cdr3_aa: CASSRGTSGSYNEQFF
j_call: TRBJ2-7; v_call: TRBV6-5; cdr3_aa: CASTGDNDEQYF
j_call: TRBJ2-2; v_call: TRBV7-9; cdr3_aa: CASKKEGQDTGELFF
j_call: TRBJ2-5; v_call: TRBV19; cdr3_aa: CTSSTGTLQETQYF
j_call: TRBJ2-7; v_call: TRBV13; cdr3_aa: CASSSKLAGGRSYEQYF
j_call: TRBJ2-2; v_call: TRBV6-5; cdr3_aa: CASRPWTGDGELFF
j_call: TRBJ2-1; v_call: TRBV5-6; cdr3_aa: CASSLGQGYRGDNEQFF
j_call: TRBJ1-1; v_call: TRBV5-1; cdr3_aa: CASSSELDTEAFF
j_call: TRBJ1-1; v_call: TRBV10-1; cdr3_aa: CASSDPNTEAFF
j_call: TRBJ2-7; v_call: TRBV6-6; cdr3_aa: CASSLPQTYEQYF
j_call: TRBJ2-3; v_call: TRBV6-5; cdr3_aa: CASSYSQREQTDTQYF
j_call: TRBJ1-1; v_call: TRBV7-2; cdr3_aa: CASSWTGENTEAFF
j_call: TRBJ1-4; v_call: TRBV25-1; cdr3_aa: CASSERIPEKLFF
j_call: TRBJ2-4; v_call: TRBV6-1; cdr3_aa: CASSEIPGTGDLAKNIQYF
j_call: TRBJ2-2; v_call: TRBV28; cdr3_aa: CASRPTQGSGELFF
j_call: TRBJ2-7; v_call: TRBV6-6; cdr3_aa: CASSPLDEQYF
j_call: TRBJ1-4; v_call: TRBV6-1; cdr3_aa: CASHKAAAGEKLFF
j_call: TRBJ2-4; v_call: TRBV28; cdr3_aa: CASSFDAKNIQYF
j_call: TRBJ1-1; v_call: TRBV5-1; cdr3_aa: CASSLGDILNTEAFF
j_call: TRBJ2-6; v_call: TRBV7-2; cdr3_aa: CASSAYGTGSGANVLTF
j_call: TRBJ1-1; v_call: TRBV27; cdr3_aa: CASSLAPRGSSEAFF
j_call: TRBJ2-1; v_call: TRBV7-9; cdr3_aa: CASSLDGNFYNEQFF
j_call: TRBJ2-7; v_call: TRBV4-1; cdr3_aa: CASSQPGQGLYEQYF
j_call: TRBJ2-5; v_call: TRBV28; cdr3_aa: CASSLVGVETQYF
j_call: TRBJ2-7; v_call: TRBV4-2; cdr3_aa: CASSQARDISYEQYF
j_call: TRBJ2-2; v_call: TRBV4-2; cdr3_aa: CASSPNRPGWELFF
j_call: TRBJ2-1; v_call: TRBV5-4; cdr3_aa: CASSEPGLALYNEQFF
j_call: TRBJ2-3; v_call: TRBV7-2; cdr3_aa: CASSFRSHTDTQYF
j_call: TRBJ2-5; v_call: TRBV9; cdr3_aa: CASSVLDTGETQYF
j_call: TRBJ2-3; v_call: TRBV5-1; cdr3_aa: CASSVAGAPDTQYF
j_call: TRBJ2-7; v_call: TRBV7-2; cdr3_aa: CASRINLAGASYEQYF
j_call: TRBJ1-2; v_call: TRBV28; cdr3_aa: CASSSTGIYGYTF